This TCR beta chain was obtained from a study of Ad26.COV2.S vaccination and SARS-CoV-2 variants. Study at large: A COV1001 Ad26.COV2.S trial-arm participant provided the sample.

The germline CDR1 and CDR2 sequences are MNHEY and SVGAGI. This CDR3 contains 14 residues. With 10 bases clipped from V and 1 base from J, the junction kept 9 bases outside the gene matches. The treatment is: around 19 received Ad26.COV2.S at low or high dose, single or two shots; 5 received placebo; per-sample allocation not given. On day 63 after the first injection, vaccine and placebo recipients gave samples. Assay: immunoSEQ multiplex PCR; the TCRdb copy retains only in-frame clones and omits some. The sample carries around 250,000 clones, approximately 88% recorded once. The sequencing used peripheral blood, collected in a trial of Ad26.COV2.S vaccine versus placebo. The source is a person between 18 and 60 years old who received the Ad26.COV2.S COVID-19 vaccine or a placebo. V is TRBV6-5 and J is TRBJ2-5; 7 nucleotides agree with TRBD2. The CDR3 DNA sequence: TGTGCCACCGAGTTGGGAGGGAGCCAAGAGACCCAGTACTTC. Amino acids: CATELGGSQETQYF.